This T cell receptor (beta chain) came from a study of T-cell reconstitution after alpha-beta-depleted transplantation in children. As it was prepared, the TCRbeta library received unique molecular identifiers. TCRdb reprocessed the PCR reads with MiXCR, giving one entry per CDR3 protein. The table shows 230,000 or so distinct CDR3 sequences, with 9.7% occurring only once. The sequence was collected from a human donor who donated a stem cell graft to a child with SCID. The input for sequencing was PBMCs from the stem cell graft donor, taken from the stem cell graft.

CDR3 DNA sequence: TGTGCCAGCAGTTTAGGCCCCCATCTTGGTAATTCACCCCTCCACTTT. Translated: CASSLGPHLGNSPLHF. This rearrangement joins TRBV12-3 or TRBV12-4 to TRBJ1-6; no reliable D call. This CDR3 is built from 16 residues. V lost 1 base and J lost 6, with 13 bases in between.